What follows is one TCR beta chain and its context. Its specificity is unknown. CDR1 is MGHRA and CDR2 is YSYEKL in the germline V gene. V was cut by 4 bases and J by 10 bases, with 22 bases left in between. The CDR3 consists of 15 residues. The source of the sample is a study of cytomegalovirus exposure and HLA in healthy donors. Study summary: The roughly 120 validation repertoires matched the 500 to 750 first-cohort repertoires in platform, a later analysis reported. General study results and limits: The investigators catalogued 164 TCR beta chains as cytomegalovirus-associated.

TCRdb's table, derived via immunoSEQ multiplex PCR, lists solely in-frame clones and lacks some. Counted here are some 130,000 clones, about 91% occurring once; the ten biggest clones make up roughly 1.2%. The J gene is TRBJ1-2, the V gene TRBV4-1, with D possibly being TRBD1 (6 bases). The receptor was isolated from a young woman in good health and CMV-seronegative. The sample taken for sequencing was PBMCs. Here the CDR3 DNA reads TGCGCCAGCAGCCGCCTTATAAACAGGGCCGGTTACTACACCTTC. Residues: CASSRLINRAGYYTF.